This T cell receptor beta chain emerged from a study of T-cell reconstitution after alpha-beta-depleted transplantation in children. This clonotype showed up many times. The antigen is not known. Unique molecular identifiers were incorporated during preparation of the TCRbeta library. TCRdb re-derived calls from the PCR reads in MiXCR, one entry per CDR3 protein. There are fewer than 700,000 distinct CDR3 sequences in the sample; 13% occur only once, and over 2% lies in the top ten. Findings and limits, study-wide: At around two months after transplant, the alpha-beta T cells were reportedly derived from several hundred expanded clones that came from non-depleted graft cells. Day-60 TCRbeta diversity that was high in some patients was derived from surviving recipient T cells and thymic progenitors.

Looked up from germline, CDR1 is MNHEY and CDR2 is SVGEGT. The ends were cut back, 2 bases at V and 3 bases at J, with 11 bases in the middle. This CDR3 is 14 amino acids long. Sample: PBMCs, mostly from graft donor cells, taken 360 days after TCRalphabeta/CD19-depleted stem cell transplant. This rearrangement joins TRBV6-2 or TRBV6-3 to TRBJ2-7; D is perhaps TRBD1 (5 bases). The TCR comes from a male patient between 5 and 17 years old who had a stem cell transplant for acute myeloid leukemia, so the T cells may come from the graft donor. The CDR3 region has the DNA TGTGCCAGCAGTTACAGGGGCAGCTACTACGAGCAGTACTTC. Translation: CASSYRGSYYEQYF.